This entry lists 22 T cell receptor beta chains sequenced from one sample in a study of control samples from healthy donors and cancer patients. Assay: immunoSEQ multiplex PCR; the TCRdb copy retains only in-frame clones and omits some. Among tens of thousands of clones, 93% were seen once, and the ten largest hold around 1.3%. Sequenced: PBMCs. The source of these receptors is a woman aged 40 to 50 with lung cancer.

V and J are TRBV30 and TRBJ1-2; D unresolved. V was pared by 0 bases and J by 8 bases, with 10 bases between. The CDR3 extends over 12 amino acids. The germline gives CDR1 GTSNPN, CDR2 SVGIG (reference sequence). CDR3 nucleotide sequence: TGTGCCTGGAGTGTACAAGGGCACGGCTACACCTTC. It yields the protein CAWSVQGHGYTF. Full variable domain (remainder filled in from reference TRBV30 and TRBJ1-2): SQTIHQWPATLVQPVGSPLSLECTVEGTSNPNLYWYRQAAGRGLQLLFYSVGIGQISSEVPQNLSASRPQDRQFILSSKKLLLSDSGFYLCAWSVQGHGYTFGSGTRLTVV.

Regarding this clone: At the DNA level, this CDR3 is encoded by other sequences in the same sample as well. The chain couples TRBV3-1 (or the pseudogene TRBV3-2) to TRBJ1-5, with no clear D. In germline, CDR1 is LGHDT, CDR2 YNNKEL (reference sequence). The CDR3 covers 13 residues. V was pared by 0 bases and J by 5 bases, with 5 bases between. CDR3 sequence reads: CASSQDRDQPQHF. CDR3 sequence (DNA): TGTGCCAGCAGCCAAGATCGGGATCAGCCCCAGCATTTT.

The chain couples TRBV19 to TRBJ2-3, with 10 bases that match TRBD1. The V segment lost 3 bases and the J segment 6 bases; nucleotides outside the gene matches: 0. From germline, CDR1 is LNHDA and CDR2 SQIVND (reference sequence). The CDR3 loop spans 13 amino acids. DNA of the CDR3: TGTGCCAGTAGTATGGACAGGGGGGATACGCAGTATTTT. Translating it yields CASSMDRGDTQYF.

V and J are TRBV5-1 and TRBJ2-2; TRBD1 might be the D (6 bases). Germline CDR1 SGHRS, CDR2 YFSETQ. This CDR3 has 14 amino acids. The V and J ends lost 6 bases and 3 bases respectively, with 12 bases between them. CDR3: CASKEGGYTGELFF. The CDR3 DNA sequence: TGCGCCAGCAAGGAAGGGGGTTACACCGGGGAGCTGTTTTTT. The full variable domain, with the rest looked up from reference TRBV5-1 and TRBJ2-2, is KAGVTQTPRYLIKTRGQQVTLSCSPISGHRSVSWYQQTPGQGLQFLFEYFSETQRNKGNFPGRFSGRQFSNSRSEMNVSTLELGDSALYLCASKEGGYTGELFFGEGSRLTVL.

V is TRBV5-4 and J is TRBJ1-6; D is unresolved. The germline CDR1 and CDR2 sequences are SGHNT and YYREEE (reference sequence). V was trimmed by 2 bases and J by 3 bases, leaving 12 bases between them. This CDR3 spans 16 amino acids. CDR3 nucleotides: TGTGCCAGCAGCTTTGGTGGACTGAGCTATAATTCACCCCTCCACTTT. Its protein is CASSFGGLSYNSPLHF.

The V gene is TRBV5-1, the J gene TRBJ1-2, with no clear D. CDR1 and CDR2 from the germline V gene are SGHRS and YFSETQ. The germline V and J ends were trimmed by 0 bases and 8 bases, with 20 bases remaining between them. CDR3 size: 16 residues. The CDR3 DNA reads as TGCGCCAGCAGCTTGGACGGACGGGCATCTGTGGGAGGCTACACCTTC. It yields the protein CASSLDGRASVGGYTF.

J is TRBJ1-6 and V is TRBV5-1; no reliable D call. The ends were cut back, 0 bases at V and 7 bases at J, with 8 bases in the middle. The CDR3 totals 14 residues. Looked up from germline, CDR1 is SGHRS and CDR2 is YFSETQ. The CDR3 here is CASSLGRTNSPLHF. The CDR3 nucleotides are TGCGCCAGCAGCTTGGGACGGACCAATTCACCCCTCCACTTT.

The CDR3 spells CASSLGQGMDEQYF. CDR3 in DNA: TGTGCCAGTAGCCTGGGACAGGGGATGGACGAGCAGTACTTC. This chain links TRBV19 with TRBJ2-7; TRBD1 matches at 10 bases. Unmatched junction bases numbered 7, after V lost 6 bases and J lost 5 bases. This CDR3 region has 14 residues. Looked up from germline, CDR1 is LNHDA and CDR2 is SQIVND (reference sequence).

This sequence joins TRBV29-1 and TRBJ1-1; TRBD1 aligns across 7 bases. Per germline, CDR1 SQVTM and CDR2 ANQGSEA. V shed 6 bases, J shed 2 bases, and the junction held 15 bases outside the gene matches. The CDR3 sequence is 16 residues long. The CDR3 coding sequence is TGCAGCGTCCAGGGACTTGGACAGGCCGTTAACACTGAAGCTTTCTTT. This codes for CSVQGLGQAVNTEAFF.

This sequence joins TRBV18 and TRBJ1-4; no clear D gene. Germline assignment: CDR1 KGHSH and CDR2 LQKENI. Trimming shortened V by 6 bases and J by 0 bases, and 8 bases separated the two germline ends. The CDR3 has 14 residues. The DNA of the CDR3 is TGTGCCAGCTCGGAGGGCGCAACTAATGAAAAACTGTTTTTT. This translates into CASSEGATNEKLFF.

J is TRBJ1-5 and V is TRBV6-1; weak D call: TRBD1 (6 bases). Trimming removed 0 bases from V and 11 bases from J, with 11 bases in between. In germline, CDR1 is MNHNS, CDR2 SASEGT. This CDR3 contains 13 residues. The CDR3, as DNA: TGTGCCAGCAGTGAAGCGCTACAGGGCTCCCAGCATTTT. Its translation: CASSEALQGSQHF.

The chain couples TRBV9 to TRBJ1-1; D perhaps matches TRBD1 (5 bases). The germline CDR1 and CDR2 sequences are SGDLS and YYNGEE. This CDR3 contains 17 residues. Trimming stripped 3 bases from V and 1 base from J, with 19 bases between. This CDR3 reads CASSALPGRGKNTEAFF. CDR3 coding DNA: TGTGCCAGCAGCGCCTTGCCGGGACGGGGAAAGAACACTGAAGCTTTCTTT. Looking up the rest from reference TRBV9 and TRBJ1-1 gives the full variable domain: DSGVTQTPKHLITATGQRVTLRCSPRSGDLSVYWYQQSLDQGLQFLIQYYNGEERAKGNILERFSAQQFPDLHSELNLSSLELGDSALYFCASSALPGRGKNTEAFFGQGTRLTVV.

This clone was seen only once. The rearrangement links TRBV18 to TRBJ2-1, with 9 bases identical to TRBD1. V was pared by 0 bases and J by 9 bases, with 3 bases of the junction left unmatched. CDR1 and CDR2 from the germline V gene are KGHSH and LQKENI. This CDR3 comprises 14 residues. The CDR3 DNA sequence: TGTGCCAGCTCACCACCGACAGGGGGGGGTGAGCAGTTCTTC. This encodes CASSPPTGGGEQFF.

The chain has TRBV7-2 and TRBJ1-4, with TRBD1 as a possible D gene (5 bases). This CDR3 comprises 15 residues. V was trimmed by 5 bases and J by 6 bases, leaving 16 bases between them. Germline lookup yields CDR1 SGHTA and CDR2 FQGNSA. In DNA, the CDR3 is TGTGCCAGCAGCACCGCAGGGACGGGCGATGAAAAACTGTTTTTT. It translates to CASSTAGTGDEKLFF.

Notes on this clone: This sample also contains other DNA sequences that code for the same CDR3. J is TRBJ1-4 and V is TRBV27; D uncertain. This CDR3 is built from 12 residues. V lost 0 bases and J 8 bases, leaving 4 bases between the germline ends. Germline assignment: CDR1 MNHEY and CDR2 SMNVEV (reference sequence). Here the CDR3 reads CASSLSGEKLFF. The DNA of the CDR3 is TGTGCCAGCAGTTTATCAGGAGAAAAACTGTTTTTT.

The V and J genes are TRBV5-4 and TRBJ2-3; weak D call: TRBD2 (6 bases). Trimming pared 0 bases from V and 0 bases from J, leaving 11 bases between. The CDR3 is 16 amino acids. Germline loops: CDR1 SGHNT, CDR2 YYREEE (reference sequence). This chain's CDR3 is CASSLDGTGSTDTQYF. CDR3 sequence (DNA): TGTGCCAGCAGCTTGGATGGGACTGGGAGCACAGATACGCAGTATTTT.

The chain joins TRBV1 to TRBJ1-4. TRBV1 is a pseudogene segment. There are 18 residues in the CDR3. The CDR3 sequence: CTSSQVREKFATNEKLFF. The DNA of the CDR3 is TGCACCAGCAGCCAAGTACGGGAGAAATTTGCAACTAATGAAAAACTGTTTTTT.

The chain uses TRBV6-5 and TRBJ2-2, with 7 bases fitting TRBD2. The CDR3 totals 15 residues. CDR1 is MNHEY, CDR2 SVGAGI, per germline. J was trimmed by 1 base and V by 4 bases; bases with no gene match: 3. CDR3 residues: CASSWLAENTGELFF. The CDR3 DNA sequence: TGTGCCAGCAGTTGGCTAGCGGAGAACACCGGGGAGCTGTTTTTT.

V and J are TRBV11-3 and TRBJ2-3, with D perhaps given as TRBD1 or TRBD2 (5 bases each). The V gene's germline CDR1 is SGHNT and CDR2 YENEEA. Trimming removed 1 base at V and 0 bases at J, with 11 bases between. This CDR3 has 16 amino acids. The CDR3 protein is CASSLVPGLSTDTQYF. The CDR3 nucleotides are TGTGCCAGCAGCTTAGTACCGGGGCTTAGCACAGATACGCAGTATTTT.

J is TRBJ2-7 and V is TRBV6-6; no firm D call. CDR3 length: 12 amino acids. V gave up 4 bases and J gave up 3 bases, with 7 bases separating them. The germline V gene encodes CDR1 MNHNY and CDR2 SVGAGI (reference sequence). The CDR3 spells CASSSFIYEQYF. The CDR3 nucleotides are TGTGCCAGCAGTTCTTTCATCTACGAGCAGTACTTC.

The rearrangement links TRBV12-3 or TRBV12-4 to TRBJ1-1; tentative D call: TRBD1 (5 bases). V lost 3 bases and J lost 2, with 7 bases in between. CDR3 length equals 13 residues. The CDR3: CASSFGGNTEAFF. CDR3 bases: TGTGCCAGCAGTTTTGGGGGAAACACTGAAGCTTTCTTT.

The chain combines TRBV28 with TRBJ1-1; 7 nucleotides line up with TRBD1. The germline gives CDR1 MDHEN, CDR2 SYDVKM. The CDR3 spans 11 residues. V lost 7 bases, J lost 10 bases, and 6 bases stayed unmatched. This CDR3 is CASIRGKRAFF. The CDR3 nucleotides are TGTGCCAGCATCAGGGGGAAGCGAGCTTTCTTT.